This TCR beta chain was recovered during a study of cytomegalovirus exposure and HLA in healthy donors. Points from the study as a whole: With high specificity and sensitivity, the classifier reportedly diagnosed cytomegalovirus status. Investigators reported approximately 170 TCR beta chains as tied to cytomegalovirus. Rarity marked most TCR sequences, yet some public TCRs occurred in many donors.

Comment on this clone: Its antigen is not identified. The junction departs from the called germline gene at one end, perhaps through a read error.

TCRdb keeps only in-frame clones here, not all; method: immunoSEQ multiplex PCR. The table shows about 150,000 clones, with roughly 91% occurring only once. CDR3 size: 15 residues. The germline gives CDR1 SGHAT, CDR2 FQNNGV. This chain joins TRBV11-2 and TRBJ2-3; D remains unclear. The sample consisted of PBMCs. The origin of this receptor is a young man in good health and CMV-seronegative. The CDR3 DNA follows: TGTGCCAGCAGTTTAGGAAGAGCTAGCACAGATACGCAGTATTTT. Its protein product is CASSLGRASTDTQYF.